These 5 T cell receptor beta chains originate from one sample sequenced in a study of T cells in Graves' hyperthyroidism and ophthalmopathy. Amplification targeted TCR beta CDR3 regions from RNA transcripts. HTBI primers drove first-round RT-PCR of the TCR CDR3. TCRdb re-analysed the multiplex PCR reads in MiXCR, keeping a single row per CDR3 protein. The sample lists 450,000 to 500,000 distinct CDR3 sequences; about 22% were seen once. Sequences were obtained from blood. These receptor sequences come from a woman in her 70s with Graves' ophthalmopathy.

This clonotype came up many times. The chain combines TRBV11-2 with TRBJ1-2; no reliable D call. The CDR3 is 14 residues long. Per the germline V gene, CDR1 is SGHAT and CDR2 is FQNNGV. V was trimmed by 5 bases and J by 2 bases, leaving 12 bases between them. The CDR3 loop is CASSPWQRNYGYTF. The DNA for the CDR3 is TGTGCCAGCAGCCCCTGGCAGAGAAACTATGGCTACACCTTC.

CDR3 nucleotide sequence: TGTGCCAGCAGTTTCGGGACAGCCTGGAACACTGAAGCTTTCTTT. It encodes CASSFGTAWNTEAFF. The rearrangement joins TRBV12-3 or TRBV12-4 to TRBJ1-1; 7 bases match TRBD1. CDR3 length: 15 residues. The J segment lost 1 base and the V segment lost 3 bases, leaving 5 bases of the junction unmatched.

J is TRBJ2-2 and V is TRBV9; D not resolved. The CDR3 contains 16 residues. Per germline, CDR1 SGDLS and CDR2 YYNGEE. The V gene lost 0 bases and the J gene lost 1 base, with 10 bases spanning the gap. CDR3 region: CASSVGWAVNTGELFF. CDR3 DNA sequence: TGTGCCAGCAGCGTAGGATGGGCAGTGAACACCGGGGAGCTGTTTTTT.

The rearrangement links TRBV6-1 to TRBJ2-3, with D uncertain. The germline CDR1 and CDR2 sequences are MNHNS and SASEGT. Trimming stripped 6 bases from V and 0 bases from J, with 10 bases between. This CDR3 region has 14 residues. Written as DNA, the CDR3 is TGTGCCAGCAGCTCGCGGTATAGCACAGATACGCAGTATTTT. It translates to CASSSRYSTDTQYF.

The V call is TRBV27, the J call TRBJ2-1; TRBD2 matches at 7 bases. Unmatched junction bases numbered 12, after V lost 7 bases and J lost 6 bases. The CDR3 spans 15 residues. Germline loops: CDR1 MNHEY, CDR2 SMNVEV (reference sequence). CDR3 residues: CASIKRLAGANEQFF. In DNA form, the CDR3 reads TGTGCCAGCATCAAGAGACTAGCCGGGGCCAATGAGCAGTTCTTC.